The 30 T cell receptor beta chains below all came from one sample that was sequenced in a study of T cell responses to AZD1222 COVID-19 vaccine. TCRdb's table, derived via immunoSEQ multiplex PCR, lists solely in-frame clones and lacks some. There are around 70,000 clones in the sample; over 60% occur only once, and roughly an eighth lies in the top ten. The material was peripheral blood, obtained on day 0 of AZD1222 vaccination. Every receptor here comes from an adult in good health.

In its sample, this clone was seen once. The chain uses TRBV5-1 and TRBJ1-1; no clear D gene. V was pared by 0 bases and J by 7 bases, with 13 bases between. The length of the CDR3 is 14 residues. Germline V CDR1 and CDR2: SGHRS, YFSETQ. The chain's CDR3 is CASSLGSGISEAFF. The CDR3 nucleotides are TGCGCCAGCAGCTTGGGGTCGGGAATCAGTGAAGCTTTCTTT.

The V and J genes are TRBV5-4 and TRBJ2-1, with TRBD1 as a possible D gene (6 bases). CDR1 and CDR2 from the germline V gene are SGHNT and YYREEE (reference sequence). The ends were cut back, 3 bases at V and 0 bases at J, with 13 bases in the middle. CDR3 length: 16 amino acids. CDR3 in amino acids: CASSSKGVDSYNEQFF. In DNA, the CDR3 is TGTGCCAGCAGCTCAAAGGGGGTGGACTCCTACAATGAGCAGTTCTTC.

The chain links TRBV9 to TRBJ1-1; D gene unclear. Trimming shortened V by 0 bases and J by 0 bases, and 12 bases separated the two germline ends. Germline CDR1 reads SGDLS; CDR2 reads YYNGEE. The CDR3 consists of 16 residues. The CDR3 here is CASSVEVGAMNTEAFF. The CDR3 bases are TGTGCCAGCAGCGTAGAAGTAGGTGCCATGAACACTGAAGCTTTCTTT. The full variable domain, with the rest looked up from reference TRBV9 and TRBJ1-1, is DSGVTQTPKHLITATGQRVTLRCSPRSGDLSVYWYQQSLDQGLQFLIQYYNGEERAKGNILERFSAQQFPDLHSELNLSSLELGDSALYFCASSVEVGAMNTEAFFGQGTRLTVV.

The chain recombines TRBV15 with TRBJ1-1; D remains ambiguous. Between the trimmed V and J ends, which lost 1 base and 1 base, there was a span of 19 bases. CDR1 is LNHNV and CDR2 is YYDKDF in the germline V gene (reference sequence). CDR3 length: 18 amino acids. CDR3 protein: CATSRAVVRARANTEAFF. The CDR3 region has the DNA TGTGCCACCAGCAGAGCGGTAGTGAGGGCGCGGGCGAACACTGAAGCTTTCTTT.

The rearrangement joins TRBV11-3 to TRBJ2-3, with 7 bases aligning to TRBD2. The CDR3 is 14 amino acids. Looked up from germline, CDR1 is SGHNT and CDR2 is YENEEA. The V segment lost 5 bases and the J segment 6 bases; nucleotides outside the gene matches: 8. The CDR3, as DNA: TGTGCCAGCAGCCCAGCGGGACGCCAGGATACGCAGTATTTT. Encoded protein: CASSPAGRQDTQYF.

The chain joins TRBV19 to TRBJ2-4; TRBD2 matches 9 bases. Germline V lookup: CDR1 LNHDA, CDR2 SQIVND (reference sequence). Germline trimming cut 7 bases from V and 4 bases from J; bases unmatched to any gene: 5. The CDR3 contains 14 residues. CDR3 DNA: TGTGCCAGTAATGAGCGGGGGGAAAAAAACATTCAGTACTTC. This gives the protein CASNERGEKNIQYF.

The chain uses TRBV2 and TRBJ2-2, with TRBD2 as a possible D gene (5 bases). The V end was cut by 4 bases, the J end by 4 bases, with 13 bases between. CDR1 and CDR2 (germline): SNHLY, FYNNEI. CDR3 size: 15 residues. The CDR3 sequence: CASSVMGVGTGELFF. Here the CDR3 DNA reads TGTGCCAGCAGTGTGATGGGAGTGGGCACCGGGGAGCTGTTTTTT.

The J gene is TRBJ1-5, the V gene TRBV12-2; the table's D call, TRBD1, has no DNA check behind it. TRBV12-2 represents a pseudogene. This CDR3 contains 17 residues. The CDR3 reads CASRLADQGFGNQPQHF. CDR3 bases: TGTGCAAGTCGCTTAGCGGACCAGGGGTTTGGCAATCAGCCCCAGCATTTT.

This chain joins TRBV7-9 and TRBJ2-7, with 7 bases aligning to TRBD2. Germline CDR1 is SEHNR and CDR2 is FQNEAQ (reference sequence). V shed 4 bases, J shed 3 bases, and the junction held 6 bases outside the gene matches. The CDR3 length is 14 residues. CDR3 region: CASSSAREGYEQYF. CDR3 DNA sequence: TGTGCCAGCAGCTCTGCGAGGGAGGGCTACGAGCAGTACTTC.

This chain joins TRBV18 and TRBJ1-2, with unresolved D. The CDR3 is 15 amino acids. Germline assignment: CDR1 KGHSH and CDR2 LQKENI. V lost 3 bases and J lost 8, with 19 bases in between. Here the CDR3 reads CASSPSRAVERGYTF. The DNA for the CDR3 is TGTGCCAGCTCACCGTCTAGGGCCGTAGAGAGGGGCTACACCTTC.

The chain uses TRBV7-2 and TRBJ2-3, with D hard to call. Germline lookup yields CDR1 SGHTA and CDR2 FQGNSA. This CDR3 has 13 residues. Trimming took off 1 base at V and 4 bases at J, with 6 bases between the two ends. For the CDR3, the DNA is TGTGCCAGCAGCTTAGGCGTCGCAGATACGCAGTATTTT. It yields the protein CASSLGVADTQYF.

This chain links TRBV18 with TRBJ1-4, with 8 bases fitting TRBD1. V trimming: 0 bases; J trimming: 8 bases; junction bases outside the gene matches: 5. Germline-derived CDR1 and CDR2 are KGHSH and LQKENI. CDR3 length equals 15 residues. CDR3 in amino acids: CASSPPQGAGEKLFF. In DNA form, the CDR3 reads TGTGCCAGCTCACCACCGCAGGGGGCGGGCGAAAAACTGTTTTTT.

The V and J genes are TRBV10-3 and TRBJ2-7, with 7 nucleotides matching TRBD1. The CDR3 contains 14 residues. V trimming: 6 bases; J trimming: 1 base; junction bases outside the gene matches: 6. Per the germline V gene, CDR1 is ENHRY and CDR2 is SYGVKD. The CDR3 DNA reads TGTGCCATCAGGAGAACAGGGGAGTCCTACGAGCAGTACTTC. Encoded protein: CAIRRTGESYEQYF.

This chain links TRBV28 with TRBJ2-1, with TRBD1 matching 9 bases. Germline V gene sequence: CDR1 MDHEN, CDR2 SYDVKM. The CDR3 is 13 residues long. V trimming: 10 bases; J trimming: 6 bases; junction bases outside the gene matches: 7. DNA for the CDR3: TGTGCCACTCTGGACAGGGGCCTCAATGAGCAGTTCTTC. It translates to CATLDRGLNEQFF.

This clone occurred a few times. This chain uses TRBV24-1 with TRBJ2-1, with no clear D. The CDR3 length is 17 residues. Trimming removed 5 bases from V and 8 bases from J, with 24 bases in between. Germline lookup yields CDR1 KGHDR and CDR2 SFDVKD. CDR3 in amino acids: CATSAAEGSPLSYEQFF. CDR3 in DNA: TGTGCCACCAGTGCTGCTGAAGGAAGCCCCCTCTCCTATGAGCAGTTCTTC.

The CDR3 loop reads CATLDYTLGPQHF. CDR3 sequence (DNA): TGTGCCACTCTGGACTACACCCTGGGGCCCCAGCATTTT. The genes are TRBV6-5 and TRBJ1-5; D ambiguous. The CDR3 totals 13 residues. Germline CDR1 is MNHEY and CDR2 is SVGAGI. V was clipped by 10 bases and J by 9 bases, with 19 bases between them.

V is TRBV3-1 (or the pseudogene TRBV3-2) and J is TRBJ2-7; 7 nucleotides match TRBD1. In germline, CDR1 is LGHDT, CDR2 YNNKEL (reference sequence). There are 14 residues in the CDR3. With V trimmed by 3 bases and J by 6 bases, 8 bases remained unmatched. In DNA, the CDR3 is TGTGCCAGCAGCCACCGACAGGGTATAGGCGAGCAGTACTTC. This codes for CASSHRQGIGEQYF.

The chain's CDR3 is CAWRLRSVRRTLKYGYTF. CDR3 DNA: TGTGCCTGGAGGCTGAGGTCCGTGAGGAGGACCCTAAAGTATGGCTACACCTTC. The chain combines TRBV30 with TRBJ1-2; D is unresolved. Germline V lookup: CDR1 GTSNPN, CDR2 SVGIG (reference sequence). The V and J ends lost 3 bases and 5 bases respectively, with 28 bases between them. This CDR3 region has 18 residues.

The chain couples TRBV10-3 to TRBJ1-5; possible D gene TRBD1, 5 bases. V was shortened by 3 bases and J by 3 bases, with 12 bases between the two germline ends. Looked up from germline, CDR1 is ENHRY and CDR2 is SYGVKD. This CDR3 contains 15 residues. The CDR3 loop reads CAISEGAAPNQPQHF. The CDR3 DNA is TGTGCCATCAGTGAAGGGGCAGCCCCCAATCAGCCCCAGCATTTT.

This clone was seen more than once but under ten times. Written as DNA, the CDR3 is TGTGCCAGCAGTTTATCGTTGGGGTATGGCTACACCTTC. This codes for CASSLSLGYGYTF. V usage is TRBV27 and J usage is TRBJ1-2; D unresolved. Germline CDR1 and CDR2: MNHEY and SMNVEV (reference sequence). This CDR3 has 13 residues. The V gene lost 0 bases and the J gene lost 5 bases, with 7 bases spanning the gap.

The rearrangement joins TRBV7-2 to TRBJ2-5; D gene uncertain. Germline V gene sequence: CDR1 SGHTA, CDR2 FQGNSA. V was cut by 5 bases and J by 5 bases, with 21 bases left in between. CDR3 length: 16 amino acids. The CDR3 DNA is TGTGCCAGCAGCGCCCAGGCCGGTAGGGTTGAGGAGACCCAGTACTTC. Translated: CASSAQAGRVEETQYF.

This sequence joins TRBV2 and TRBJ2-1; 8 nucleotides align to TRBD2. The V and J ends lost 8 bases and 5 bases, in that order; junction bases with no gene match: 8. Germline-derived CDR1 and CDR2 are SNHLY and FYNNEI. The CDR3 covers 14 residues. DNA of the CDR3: TGTGCCAGCGGAGGATTAGCGGGGCACAATGAGCAGTTCTTC. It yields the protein CASGGLAGHNEQFF.

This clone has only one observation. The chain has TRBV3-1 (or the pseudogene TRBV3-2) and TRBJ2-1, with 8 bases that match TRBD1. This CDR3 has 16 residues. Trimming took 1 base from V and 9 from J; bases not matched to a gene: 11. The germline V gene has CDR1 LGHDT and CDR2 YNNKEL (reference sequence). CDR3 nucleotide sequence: TGTGCCAGCAGCCAAGCGGACAGGGACGCGAGTCCTGAGCAGTTCTTC. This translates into CASSQADRDASPEQFF.

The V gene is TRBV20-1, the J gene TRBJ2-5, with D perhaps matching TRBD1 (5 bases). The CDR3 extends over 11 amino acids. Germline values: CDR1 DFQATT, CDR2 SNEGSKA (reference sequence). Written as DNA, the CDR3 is TGCAGCCCAGGGTACCAAGAGACCCAGTACTTC. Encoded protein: CSPGYQETQYF.

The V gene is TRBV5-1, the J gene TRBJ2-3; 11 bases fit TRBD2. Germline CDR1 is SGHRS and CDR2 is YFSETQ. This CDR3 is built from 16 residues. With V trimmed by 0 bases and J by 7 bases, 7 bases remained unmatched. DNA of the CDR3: TGCGCCAGCAGCTTGGTGACTAGCGGGGAGGCATATACGCAGTATTTT. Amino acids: CASSLVTSGEAYTQYF.

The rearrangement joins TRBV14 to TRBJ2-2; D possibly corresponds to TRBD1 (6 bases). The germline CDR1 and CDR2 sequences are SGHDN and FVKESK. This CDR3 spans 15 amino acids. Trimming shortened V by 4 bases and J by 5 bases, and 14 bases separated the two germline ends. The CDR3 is CASSRGQLRTGELFF. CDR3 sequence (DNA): TGTGCCAGCAGCCGAGGACAGTTGAGAACCGGGGAGCTGTTTTTT.

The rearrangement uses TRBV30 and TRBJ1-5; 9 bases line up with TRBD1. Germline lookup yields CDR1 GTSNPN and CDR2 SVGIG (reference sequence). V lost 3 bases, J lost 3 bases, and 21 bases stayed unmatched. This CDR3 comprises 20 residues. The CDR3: CAWSQMKSFLGQGANQPQHF. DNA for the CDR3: TGTGCCTGGAGCCAAATGAAGTCGTTCCTGGGACAGGGCGCCAATCAGCCCCAGCATTTT.

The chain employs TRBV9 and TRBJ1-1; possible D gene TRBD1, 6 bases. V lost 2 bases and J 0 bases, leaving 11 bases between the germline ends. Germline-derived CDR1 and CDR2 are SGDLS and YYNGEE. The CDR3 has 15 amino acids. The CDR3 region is CASSVHGGVNTEAFF. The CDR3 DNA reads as TGTGCCAGCAGCGTGCACGGGGGCGTGAACACTGAAGCTTTCTTT. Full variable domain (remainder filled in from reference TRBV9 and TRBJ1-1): DSGVTQTPKHLITATGQRVTLRCSPRSGDLSVYWYQQSLDQGLQFLIQYYNGEERAKGNILERFSAQQFPDLHSELNLSSLELGDSALYFCASSVHGGVNTEAFFGQGTRLTVV.

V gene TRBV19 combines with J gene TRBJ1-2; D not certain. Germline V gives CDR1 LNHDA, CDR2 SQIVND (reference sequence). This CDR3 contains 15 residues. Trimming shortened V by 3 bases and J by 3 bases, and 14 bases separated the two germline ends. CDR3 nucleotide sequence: TGTGCCAGTAGTATCGCGGCGGGTGGGGACTATGGCTACACCTTC. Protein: CASSIAAGGDYGYTF. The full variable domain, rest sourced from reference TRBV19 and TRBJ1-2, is DGGITQSPKYLFRKEGQNVTLSCEQNLNHDAMYWYRQDPGQGLRLIYYSQIVNDFQKGDIAEGYSVSREKKESFPLTVTSAQKNPTAFYLCASSIAAGGDYGYTFGSGTRLTVV.

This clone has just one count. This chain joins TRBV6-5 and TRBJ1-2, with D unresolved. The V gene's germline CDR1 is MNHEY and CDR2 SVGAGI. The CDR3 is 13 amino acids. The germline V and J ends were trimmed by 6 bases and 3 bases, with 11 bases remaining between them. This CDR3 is CASRMLVHYGYTF. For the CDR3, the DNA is TGTGCCAGCAGAATGCTGGTGCACTATGGCTACACCTTC.